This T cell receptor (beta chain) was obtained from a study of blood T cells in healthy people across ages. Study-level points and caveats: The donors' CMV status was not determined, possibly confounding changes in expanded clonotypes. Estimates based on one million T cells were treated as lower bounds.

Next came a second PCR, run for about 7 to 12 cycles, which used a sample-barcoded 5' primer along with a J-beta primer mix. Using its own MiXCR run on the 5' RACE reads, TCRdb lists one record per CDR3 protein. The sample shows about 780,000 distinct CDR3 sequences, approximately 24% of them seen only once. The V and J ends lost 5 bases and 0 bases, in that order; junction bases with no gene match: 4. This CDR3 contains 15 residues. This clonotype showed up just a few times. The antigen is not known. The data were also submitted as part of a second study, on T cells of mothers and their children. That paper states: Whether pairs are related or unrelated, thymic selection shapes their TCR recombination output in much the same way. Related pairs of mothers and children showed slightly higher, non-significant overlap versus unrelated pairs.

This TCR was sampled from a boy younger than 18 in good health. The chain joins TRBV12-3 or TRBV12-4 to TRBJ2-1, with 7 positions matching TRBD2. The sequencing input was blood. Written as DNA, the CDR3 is TGTGCCAGCAGTGCACTAGCGTACTCCTACAATGAGCAGTTCTTC. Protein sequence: CASSALAYSYNEQFF.